The T cell receptor (beta chain) under discussion was sequenced for a study of T cells in Graves' hyperthyroidism and ophthalmopathy (dated by TCRdb to about 2019). Background on the whole study: Peripheral blood was sampled at the time of initial diagnosis, prior to any treatment. An independent validation cohort of about 19 hyperthyroidism patients and 17 patients who later progressed to ophthalmopathy tested prospective prediction of ophthalmopathy. TCR V-J signatures able to tell the groups apart were searched for in a discovery cohort of 100 or so patients, of whom 43 had Graves' ophthalmopathy and about 60 had stable Graves' hyperthyroidism. The study also compared thyroid tissue and blood T-cell repertoires from five or six Graves' hyperthyroidism patients. The paper reports TCR Vbeta CDR3 sequencing of some 140 peripheral blood samples: 43 ophthalmopathy, fewer than 85 hyperthyroidism and around 17 progressor patients. The 85 to 100 discovery patients were divided at random into training and test sets in a 7:3 ratio. After sampling, hyperthyroidism patients received methimazole starting at 30 mg daily, and ophthalmopathy patients received high-dose intravenous methylprednisolone.

This clonotype showed up just a few times. This receptor's antigen is unknown. Base qualities are missing; no much larger clone stands one base away. The CDR3 covers 12 residues, taking in both the cysteine and the phenylalanine. The only DNA kept is the CDR3, 36 bases in frame from the first base. Sequences LGHDT (CDR1) and YNNKEL (CDR2) are obtained from the germline V gene (reference sequence). V is pared back by 0 bases and J by 7 bases, with 7 bases lying between the germline termini. The TCR beta CDR3 regions were amplified from RNA transcripts. For the first round of RT-PCR on the TCR CDR3, the HTBI primer set was used together with the Qiagen OneStep RT-PCR kit. A second multiplex PCR round built the libraries, followed by size selection and purification. Libraries were sequenced paired-end with 100 bp reads on an Illumina HiSeq2000. Under the source paper's analysis protocol: SOAPnuke was used to process the raw data, removing reads that contained adapters or uncalled bases, had a mean Phred below 15, or lacked an exact match to the constant primer or identifier. COPE v1.2.5 was used to merge the high-quality paired reads, and each unique nucleotide sequence was defined as a clonotype. MiTCR v1.1 was used to align clonotypes to the IMGT TRBV, TRBD and TRBJ reference segments. Only V-J combinations with frequency above 0.0001, covering 99% to 99.2% of repertoires, were analysed. A TCS score was defined as the ratio of F50 (clonal expansion) to E x V (chaos), with BLOSUM62-based TCRdist applied between CDR3 peptides within each V-J. Welch's t-statistics and random forest reduced several hundred V-J features to some 14, which were used in a naive Bayes classifier (R e1071). TCRdb itself trimmed the public reads at Q25 with fastp, ran MiXCR and retained productive beta chains. Duplicate CDR3 protein sequences are folded into a single record with the most common DNA and genes. In this record, the V and J calls reflect TCRdb's handling and not the investigators' own analysis. The sample includes about 690,000 distinct CDR3 sequences, with approximately 15% observed a single time. The ten top clones hold about 14% of the sample.

Graves' hyperthyroidism was defined as stable when no progression to ophthalmopathy occurred over 18 months of follow-up. Hyperthyroidism patients were newly diagnosed, had a disease duration of under 2 months, and were aged 18 to 65 years. Patients with uncontrolled infections, other autoimmune diseases, pregnancy or lactation were excluded. Diagnoses were established on the basis of clinical symptoms, serum thyroxine and TRAb, thyroid ultrasound, and orbital computed tomography. PBMCs were separated from roughly 10 ml of fresh peripheral blood using Ficoll-Paque density gradient centrifugation. Total RNA was extracted using Trizol reagent, and RNA quality was assessed on an Agilent 2100 Bioanalyzer. Paper-wide results and their limitations: Sample size was not statistically predetermined, and blinding of investigators to group allocation was not performed. In validation, progression to ophthalmopathy was predicted by the model with around 71% sensitivity and 72% to 80% specificity, a median of around 5.9 months before onset. Most expanded thyroid clonotypes (frequency above 0.001) were also detected in blood, suggesting blood repertoires may reflect thyroid immune responses. In cross-validation, a model built on a 13 V-J signature told ophthalmopathy apart from stable hyperthyroidism with under 90% sensitivity and roughly 83% specificity, and in testing the same model reached 80%/75%.

The V gene is TRBV3-1 and the J gene is TRBJ2-7; the D gene is unclear. Input material: blood. The source is a man over 45 with Graves' hyperthyroidism. The DNA sequence reads TGTGCCAGCAGCCAAGATCCCCGGGAGCAGTACTTC. Its amino acids are CASSQDPREQYF.